A selection of T cell receptor beta chains follows, all from one sample in a study of T-cell memory formation after mild COVID-19. Using its own MiXCR run on the 5' RACE reads, TCRdb lists one record per CDR3 protein. The table shows 470,000 or so distinct CDR3 sequences, with around a sixth occurring only once. The specimen was PBMCs or a T cell subset sorted from them (not recorded which). The receptors derive from an adult woman who had mild COVID-19 (a few samples of this study predate the infection). Cell type and time point are not known. Both conserved end residues are part of each CDR3. The order of the fields is D gene, V gene, clone size, J gene, CDR3 protein, CDR3 DNA. The D gene is left open where the match is weak. The size entry is marked missing in some rows and otherwise reads once, few, many or a size class.

d_gene: NA
v_gene: TRBV20-1
abundance: NA
j_gene: TRBJ2-3
CDR3aa: CSARDVGAATDTQYF
CDR3nt: TGCAGTGCTAGAGATGTCGGAGCGGCCACAGATACGCAGTATTTT

d_gene: TRBD2
v_gene: TRBV7-2
abundance: few
j_gene: TRBJ2-3
CDR3aa: CASSLVVAGGTNTQYF
CDR3nt: TGTGCCAGCAGCTTAGTGGTAGCGGGGGGTACCAATACGCAGTATTTT

d_gene: NA
v_gene: TRBV12-3/TRBV12-4
abundance: NA
j_gene: TRBJ2-7
CDR3aa: CASSALGTAPKYEQYF
CDR3nt: TGTGCCAGCAGTGCTCTTGGGACGGCCCCAAAGTACGAGCAGTACTTC

d_gene: NA
v_gene: TRBV6-5
abundance: few
j_gene: TRBJ2-5
CDR3aa: CASSYGRLQETQYF
CDR3nt: TGTGCCAGCAGTTACGGCAGGTTACAAGAGACCCAGTACTTC

d_gene: NA
v_gene: TRBV7-9
abundance: NA
j_gene: TRBJ1-2
CDR3aa: CASSSVGEPRYGYTF
CDR3nt: TGTGCCAGCAGCTCAGTTGGGGAGCCACGTTATGGCTACACCTTC

d_gene: NA
v_gene: TRBV4-1
abundance: few
j_gene: TRBJ1-1
CDR3aa: CASSPTGRITMNTEAFF
CDR3nt: TGCGCCAGCAGCCCAACAGGGCGTATTACCATGAACACTGAAGCTTTCTTT

d_gene: TRBD1
v_gene: TRBV12-3/TRBV12-4
abundance: NA
j_gene: TRBJ1-1
CDR3aa: CASSLEGQGSSKAFF
CDR3nt: TGTGCCAGCAGTTTAGAAGGACAGGGAAGTTCTAAAGCTTTCTTT

d_gene: TRBD2
v_gene: TRBV7-8
abundance: NA
j_gene: TRBJ2-7
CDR3aa: CASSIGTSGMYEQYF
CDR3nt: TGTGCCAGCAGCATCGGGACTAGCGGGATGTACGAGCAGTACTTC

d_gene: NA
v_gene: TRBV7-9
abundance: few
j_gene: TRBJ2-2
CDR3aa: CASSEDRLSPGELFF
CDR3nt: TGTGCCAGCAGCGAAGACAGACTTAGTCCCGGGGAGCTGTTTTTT

d_gene: NA
v_gene: TRBV5-6
abundance: NA
j_gene: TRBJ2-1
CDR3aa: CASNPTGYNEQFF
CDR3nt: TGTGCCAGCAACCCGACGGGGTACAATGAGCAGTTCTTC

d_gene: NA
v_gene: TRBV4-2
abundance: NA
j_gene: TRBJ2-1
CDR3aa: CASSQVPDLNEQFF
CDR3nt: TGTGCCAGCAGCCAAGTTCCCGACCTGAATGAGCAGTTCTTC

d_gene: NA
v_gene: TRBV7-3
abundance: few
j_gene: TRBJ2-5
CDR3aa: CASSPGASWETQYF
CDR3nt: TGTGCCAGCAGCCCAGGGGCATCCTGGGAGACCCAGTACTTC

d_gene: TRBD2
v_gene: TRBV2
abundance: NA
j_gene: TRBJ2-5
CDR3aa: CASSGGRAAVETQYF
CDR3nt: TGTGCCAGCAGTGGCGGGAGGGCCGCGGTGGAGACCCAGTACTTC

d_gene: NA
v_gene: TRBV9
abundance: few
j_gene: TRBJ1-1
CDR3aa: CASSPQPGRNTEAFF
CDR3nt: TGTGCCAGCAGCCCCCAACCGGGCCGGAACACTGAAGCTTTCTTT

d_gene: TRBD2
v_gene: TRBV4-1
abundance: NA
j_gene: TRBJ2-3
CDR3aa: CASSQGLTSGVGDTQYF
CDR3nt: TGCGCCAGCAGCCAAGGCTTGACTAGCGGGGTTGGAGATACGCAGTATTTT

d_gene: NA
v_gene: TRBV21-1
abundance: few
j_gene: TRBJ2-3
CDR3aa: CASSKNGDF
CDR3nt: TGTGCCAGCAGCAAAAATGGGGATTTT

d_gene: NA
v_gene: TRBV12-3/TRBV12-4
abundance: NA
j_gene: TRBJ1-5
CDR3aa: CASSTTGSGSQPHHF
CDR3nt: TGTGCCAGCAGTACCACAGGGTCGGGGAGTCAGCCCCATCATTTT

d_gene: NA
v_gene: TRBV6-6
abundance: few
j_gene: TRBJ1-2
CDR3aa: CASSYPDSNGYTF
CDR3nt: TGTGCCAGCAGTTACCCAGACTCCAATGGCTACACCTTC

d_gene: TRBD1
v_gene: TRBV20-1
abundance: NA
j_gene: TRBJ1-3
CDR3aa: CSARRGTVGNTIYF
CDR3nt: TGCAGTGCTAGGCGCGGGACAGTTGGAAACACCATATATTTT

d_gene: NA
v_gene: TRBV2
abundance: few
j_gene: TRBJ1-5
CDR3aa: CASSPFNSNQPQHF
CDR3nt: TGTGCCAGCAGTCCCTTTAATAGCAATCAGCCCCAGCATTTT

d_gene: NA
v_gene: TRBV7-9
abundance: few
j_gene: TRBJ2-4
CDR3aa: CASSLHQTENIQYF
CDR3nt: TGTGCCAGCAGCCTCCACCAGACGGAAAACATTCAGTACTTC

d_gene: NA
v_gene: TRBV19
abundance: many
j_gene: TRBJ2-3
CDR3aa: CASCPSLADTQYF
CDR3nt: TGTGCCAGTTGTCCTAGCTTAGCAGATACGCAGTATTTT

d_gene: NA
v_gene: TRBV3-1
abundance: NA
j_gene: TRBJ1-1
CDR3aa: CASSQEMNTEAFF
CDR3nt: TGTGCCAGCAGCCAAGAGATGAACACTGAAGCTTTCTTT

d_gene: NA
v_gene: TRBV6-6
abundance: NA
j_gene: TRBJ1-1
CDR3aa: CASSSLEGTEAFF
CDR3nt: TGTGCCAGCAGCTCCTTGGAGGGGACTGAAGCTTTCTTT

d_gene: TRBD2
v_gene: TRBV18
abundance: NA
j_gene: TRBJ2-1
CDR3aa: CASSPPRSGGADEQFF
CDR3nt: TGTGCCAGCTCACCACCCCGAAGCGGGGGGGCAGATGAGCAGTTCTTC

d_gene: NA
v_gene: TRBV6-2/TRBV6-3
abundance: NA
j_gene: TRBJ2-3
CDR3aa: CASSYSLEADTQYF
CDR3nt: TGTGCCAGCAGTTACTCCTTAGAGGCAGATACGCAGTATTTT

d_gene: TRBD1
v_gene: TRBV12-3/TRBV12-4
abundance: few
j_gene: TRBJ1-2
CDR3aa: CASNRQGNGYTF
CDR3nt: TGTGCCAGCAATCGACAGGGCAATGGCTACACCTTC

d_gene: TRBD2
v_gene: TRBV4-1
abundance: few
j_gene: TRBJ2-3
CDR3aa: CASSQPLAGGGTDTQYF
CDR3nt: TGCGCCAGCAGCCAGCCCTTAGCGGGGGGTGGCACAGATACGCAGTATTTT